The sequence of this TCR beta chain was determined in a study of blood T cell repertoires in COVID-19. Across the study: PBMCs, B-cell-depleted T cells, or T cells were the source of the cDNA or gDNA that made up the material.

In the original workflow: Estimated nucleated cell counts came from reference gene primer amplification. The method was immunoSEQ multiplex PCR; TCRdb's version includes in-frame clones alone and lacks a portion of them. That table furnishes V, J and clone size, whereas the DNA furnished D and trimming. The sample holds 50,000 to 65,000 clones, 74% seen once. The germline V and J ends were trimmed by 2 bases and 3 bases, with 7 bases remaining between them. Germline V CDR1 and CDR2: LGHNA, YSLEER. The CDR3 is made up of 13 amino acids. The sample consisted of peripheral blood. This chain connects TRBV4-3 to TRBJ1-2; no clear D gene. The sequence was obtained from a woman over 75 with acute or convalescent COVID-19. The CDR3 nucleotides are TGCGCCAGCAGCCAAAGCCAAGACTATGGCTACACCTTC. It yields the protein CASSQSQDYGYTF.